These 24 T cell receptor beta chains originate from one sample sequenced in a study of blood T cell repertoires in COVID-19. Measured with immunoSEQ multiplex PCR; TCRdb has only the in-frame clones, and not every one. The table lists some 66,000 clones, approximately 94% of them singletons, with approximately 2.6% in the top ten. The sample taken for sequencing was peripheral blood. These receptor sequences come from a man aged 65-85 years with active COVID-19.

The CDR3 loop reads CASSDDRDRGNTIYF. CDR3 coding DNA: TGTGCCAGCAGTGACGACCGGGACAGGGGAAACACCATATATTTT. This rearrangement joins TRBV2 to TRBJ1-3, with 8 positions matching TRBD1. The CDR3 length is 15 residues. Germline V gives CDR1 SNHLY, CDR2 FYNNEI. The trim removed 3 bases at V and 4 bases at J, leaving 5 bases unmatched.

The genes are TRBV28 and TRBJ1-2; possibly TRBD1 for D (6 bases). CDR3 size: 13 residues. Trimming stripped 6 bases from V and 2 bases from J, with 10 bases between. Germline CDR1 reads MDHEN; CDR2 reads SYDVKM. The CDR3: CASRLGGNYGYTF. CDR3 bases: TGTGCCAGCAGGTTAGGGGGGAACTATGGCTACACCTTC.

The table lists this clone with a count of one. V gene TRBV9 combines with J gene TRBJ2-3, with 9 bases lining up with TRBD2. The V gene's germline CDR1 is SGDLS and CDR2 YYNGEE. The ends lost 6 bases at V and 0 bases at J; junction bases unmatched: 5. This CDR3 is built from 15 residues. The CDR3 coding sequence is TGTGCCAGCACCCAGCGGGGGGCCAGCACAGATACGCAGTATTTT. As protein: CASTQRGASTDTQYF.

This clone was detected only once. As DNA, the CDR3 is TGCGCCAGCAGCTTACCGGGACAGACTGAGCAGTTCTTC. It is translated as CASSLPGQTEQFF. The rearrangement uses TRBV5-1 and TRBJ2-1; 7 bases agree with TRBD1. Germline values: CDR1 SGHRS, CDR2 YFSETQ. CDR3 length: 13 residues. With V trimmed by 2 bases and J by 9 bases, 5 bases remained unmatched.

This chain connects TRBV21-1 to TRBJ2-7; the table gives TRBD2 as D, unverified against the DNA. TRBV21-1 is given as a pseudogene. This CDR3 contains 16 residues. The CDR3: CASSKANGSANYEQYF. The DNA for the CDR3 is TGTGCCAGCAGCAAAGCCAATGGTAGCGCGAATTACGAGCAGTACTTC.

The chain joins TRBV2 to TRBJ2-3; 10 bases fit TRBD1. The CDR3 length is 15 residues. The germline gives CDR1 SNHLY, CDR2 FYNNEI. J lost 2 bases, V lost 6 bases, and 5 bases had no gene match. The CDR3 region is CASRAGTGDTDTQYF. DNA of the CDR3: TGTGCCAGCAGAGCCGGGACAGGGGACACAGATACGCAGTATTTT.

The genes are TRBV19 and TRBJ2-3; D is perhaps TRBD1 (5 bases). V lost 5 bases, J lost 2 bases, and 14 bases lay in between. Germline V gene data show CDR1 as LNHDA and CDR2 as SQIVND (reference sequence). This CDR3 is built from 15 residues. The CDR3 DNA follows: TGTGCCAGTAGTTCCTTCGGACAAGTCACAGATACGCAGTATTTT. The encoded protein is CASSSFGQVTDTQYF.

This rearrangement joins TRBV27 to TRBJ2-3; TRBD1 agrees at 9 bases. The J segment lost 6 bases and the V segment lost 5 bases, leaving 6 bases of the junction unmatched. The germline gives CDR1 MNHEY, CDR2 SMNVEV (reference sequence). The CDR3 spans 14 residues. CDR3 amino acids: CASSRDRVGDTQYF. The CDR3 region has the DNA TGTGCCAGCAGTCGGGACAGGGTGGGGGATACGCAGTATTTT.

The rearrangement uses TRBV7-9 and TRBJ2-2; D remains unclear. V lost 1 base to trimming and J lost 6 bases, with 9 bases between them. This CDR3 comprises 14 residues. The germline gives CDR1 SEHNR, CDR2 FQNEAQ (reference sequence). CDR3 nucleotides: TGTGCCAGCAGCTTAGGGTCACAAGCCGGGGAGCTGTTTTTT. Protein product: CASSLGSQAGELFF.

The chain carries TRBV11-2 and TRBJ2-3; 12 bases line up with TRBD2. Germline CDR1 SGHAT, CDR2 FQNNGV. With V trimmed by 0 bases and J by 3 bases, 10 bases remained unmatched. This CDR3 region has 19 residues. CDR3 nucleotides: TGTGCCAGCAGCTTAGATGGGGCTAGCGGGGGGGTGAGGACAGATACGCAGTATTTT. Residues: CASSLDGASGGVRTDTQYF.

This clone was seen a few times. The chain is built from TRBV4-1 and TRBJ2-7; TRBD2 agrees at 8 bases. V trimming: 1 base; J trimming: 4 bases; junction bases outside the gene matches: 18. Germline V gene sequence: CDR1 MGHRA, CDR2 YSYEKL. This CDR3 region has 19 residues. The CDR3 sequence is CASSQVLRNLGRGAYEQYF. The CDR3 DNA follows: TGCGCCAGCAGCCAAGTTTTAAGGAATTTGGGGCGGGGGGCGTACGAGCAGTACTTC.

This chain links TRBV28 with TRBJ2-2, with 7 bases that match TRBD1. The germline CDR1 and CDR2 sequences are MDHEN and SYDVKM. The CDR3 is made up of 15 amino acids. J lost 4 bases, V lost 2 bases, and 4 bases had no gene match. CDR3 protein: CASSLRQGVTGELFF. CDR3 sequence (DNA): TGTGCCAGCAGTTTACGTCAGGGGGTCACCGGGGAGCTGTTTTTT.

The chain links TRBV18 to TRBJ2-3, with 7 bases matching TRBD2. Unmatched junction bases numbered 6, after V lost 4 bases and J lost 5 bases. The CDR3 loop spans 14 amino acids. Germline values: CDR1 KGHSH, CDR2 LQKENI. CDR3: CASSRLASGDTQYF. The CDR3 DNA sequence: TGTGCCAGCTCACGACTAGCTTCTGGAGATACGCAGTATTTT. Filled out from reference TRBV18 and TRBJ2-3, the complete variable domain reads NAGVMQNPRHLVRRRGQEARLRCSPMKGHSHVYWYRQLPEEGLKFMVYLQKENIIDESGMPKERFSAEFPKEGPSILRIQQVVRGDSAAYFCASSRLASGDTQYFGPGTRLTVL.

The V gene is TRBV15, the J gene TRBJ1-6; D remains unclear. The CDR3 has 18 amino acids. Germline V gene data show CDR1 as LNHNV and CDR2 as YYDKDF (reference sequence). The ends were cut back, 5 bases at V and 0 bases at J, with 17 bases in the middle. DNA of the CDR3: TGTGCCACCAGCCCCCTCCCACGGTGGAGCTCCTATAATTCACCCCTCCACTTT. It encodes CATSPLPRWSSYNSPLHF.

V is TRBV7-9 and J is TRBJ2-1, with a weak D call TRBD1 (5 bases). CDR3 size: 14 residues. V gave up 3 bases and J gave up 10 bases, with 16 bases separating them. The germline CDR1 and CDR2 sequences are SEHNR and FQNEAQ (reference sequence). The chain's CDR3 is CASSFAPRAGEQFF. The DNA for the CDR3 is TGTGCCAGCAGCTTCGCACCCAGGGCAGGGGAGCAGTTCTTC.

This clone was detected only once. The DNA for the CDR3 is TGTGCCAGCAGCAGGACAGTGGGGATGAACACTGAAGCTTTCTTT. Translation gives CASSRTVGMNTEAFF. V is TRBV7-9 and J is TRBJ1-1, with D possibly TRBD1 on 6 matching bases. V was pared by 5 bases and J by 0 bases, with 13 bases between. Germline assignment: CDR1 SEHNR and CDR2 FQNEAQ (reference sequence). This CDR3 spans 15 amino acids. Variable domain in full (rest from reference TRBV7-9 and TRBJ1-1): DTGVSQNPRHKITKRGQNVTFRCDPISEHNRLYWYRQTLGQGPEFLTYFQNEAQLEKSRLLSDRFSAERPKGSFSTLEIQRTEQGDSAMYLCASSRTVGMNTEAFFGQGTRLTVV.

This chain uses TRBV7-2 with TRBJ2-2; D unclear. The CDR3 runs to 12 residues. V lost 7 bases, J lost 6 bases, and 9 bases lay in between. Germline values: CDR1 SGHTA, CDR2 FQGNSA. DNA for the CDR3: TGTGCCAGCAACCAACTGCCCGGGGAGCTGTTTTTT. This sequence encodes CASNQLPGELFF. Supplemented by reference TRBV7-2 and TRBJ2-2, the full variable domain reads GAGVSQSPSNKVTEKGKDVELRCDPISGHTALYWYRQSLGQGLEFLIYFQGNSAPDKSGLPSDRFSAERTGGSVSTLTIQRTQQEDSAVYLCASNQLPGELFFGEGSRLTVL.

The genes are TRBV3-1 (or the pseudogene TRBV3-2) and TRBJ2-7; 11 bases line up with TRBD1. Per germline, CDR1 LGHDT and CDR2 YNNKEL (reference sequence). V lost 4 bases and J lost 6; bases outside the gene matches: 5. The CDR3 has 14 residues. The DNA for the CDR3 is TGTGCCAGCAGCCTCCGGGACAGGGGGTCCGAGCAGTACTTC. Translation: CASSLRDRGSEQYF.

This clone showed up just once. The CDR3 loop is CASSQGNRGYGYTF. The CDR3 DNA follows: TGTGCCAGCAGCCAAGGGAACAGGGGCTATGGCTACACCTTC. The rearrangement links TRBV6-6 to TRBJ1-2; 7 bases map to TRBD1. This CDR3 contains 14 residues. The junction had 8 bases not matched to a gene; V was cut back by 6 bases and J by 4 bases. Germline V gives CDR1 MNHNY, CDR2 SVGAGI (reference sequence).

The CDR3 region is CASSYAMPGGGQETQYF. CDR3 nucleotide sequence: TGTGCCAGCAGTTACGCTATGCCTGGCGGGGGACAAGAGACCCAGTACTTC. The V and J genes are TRBV6-2 or TRBV6-3 and TRBJ2-5; 7 positions match TRBD2. V gave up 2 bases and J gave up 2 bases; unmatched junction bases: 11. Germline CDR1 reads MNHEY; CDR2 reads SVGEGT. The CDR3 runs 17 residues.

CDR3 bases: TGTGCCAGCAGCCGCAGGACTTACGATGAAAAACTGTTTTTT. It codes for CASSRRTYDEKLFF. V usage is TRBV7-8 and J usage is TRBJ1-4; no definite D call. The CDR3 contains 14 residues. Germline lookup yields CDR1 SGHVS and CDR2 FQNEAQ. Between the trimmed V and J ends, which lost 5 bases and 6 bases, there was a span of 13 bases.

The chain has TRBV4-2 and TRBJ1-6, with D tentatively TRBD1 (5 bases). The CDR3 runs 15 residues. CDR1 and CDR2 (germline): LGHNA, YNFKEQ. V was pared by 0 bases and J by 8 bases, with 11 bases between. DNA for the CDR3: TGTGCCAGCAGCCAAGAAGTGATAGGGGATTCACCCCTCCACTTT. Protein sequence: CASSQEVIGDSPLHF.

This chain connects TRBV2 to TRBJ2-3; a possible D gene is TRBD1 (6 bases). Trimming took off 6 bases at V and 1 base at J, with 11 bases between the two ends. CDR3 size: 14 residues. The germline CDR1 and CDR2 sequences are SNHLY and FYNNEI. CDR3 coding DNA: TGTGCCAGCAGGTTATCAGGGGGCACAGATACGCAGTATTTT. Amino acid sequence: CASRLSGGTDTQYF.

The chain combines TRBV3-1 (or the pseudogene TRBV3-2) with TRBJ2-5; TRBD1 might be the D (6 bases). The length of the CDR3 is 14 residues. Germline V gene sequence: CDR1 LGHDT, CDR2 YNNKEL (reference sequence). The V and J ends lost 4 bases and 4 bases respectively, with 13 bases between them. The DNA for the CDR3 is TGTGCCAGCAGCCCCAGGGGAAGGGGAGAGACCCAGTACTTC. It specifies CASSPRGRGETQYF.